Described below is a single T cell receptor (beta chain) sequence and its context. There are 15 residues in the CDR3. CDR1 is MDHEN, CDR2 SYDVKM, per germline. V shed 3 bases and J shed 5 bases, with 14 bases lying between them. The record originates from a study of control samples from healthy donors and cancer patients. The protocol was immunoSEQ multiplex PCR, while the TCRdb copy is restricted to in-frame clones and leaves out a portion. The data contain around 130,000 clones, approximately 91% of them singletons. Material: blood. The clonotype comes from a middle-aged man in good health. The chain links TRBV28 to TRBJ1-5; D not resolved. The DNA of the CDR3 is TGTGCCAGCAGTTTTGAGTTTCGACAAGATCAGCCCCAGCATTTT. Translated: CASSFEFRQDQPQHF.